This T cell receptor (beta chain) was found in a study of blood T cell repertoires in COVID-19. TCRdb's copy holds only in-frame clones and misses some; the assay was immunoSEQ multiplex PCR. The data show approximately 230,000 clones, with more than 70% seen just once and just under 6.5% held by the top ten. Sequenced sample: peripheral blood. This TCR came from a woman aged 25-40 years with COVID-19, enrolled during active disease.

This CDR3 is CASSEFAGGPTDTQYF. DNA for the CDR3: TGCGCCAGCAGTGAGTTTGCGGGAGGCCCCACAGATACGCAGTATTTT. V and J are TRBV10-1 and TRBJ2-3, with 8 positions matching TRBD2. V was clipped by 1 base and J by 2 bases; unmatched bases: 5. Germline loops: CDR1 WNHNN, CDR2 SYGVQD (reference sequence). The CDR3 runs to 16 residues.